The clone carrying this TCR beta chain was seen a few times. What it recognizes is unknown. This entry belongs to a study of CD8+CD57+ T cells in acquired aplastic anemia. Using genomic DNA as the template, TCR beta VDJ and CDR3 profiling was carried out. TCRdb reprocessed the reads via MiXCR and lists one record per CDR3 protein. The data contain about 150,000 distinct CDR3 sequences, about 54% of them seen just once; the ten biggest clones take up about 12%. CDR3 size: 16 residues. Trimming removed 6 bases from V and 4 bases from J; junction bases left unmatched: 11. Germline V gene sequence: CDR1 SNHLY, CDR2 FYNNEI. Study findings and constraints: The study found no significant CD8+ Simpson's diversity difference between patients and controls.

All sequencing subjects had displayed CD8+CD57+ cell expansion on flow cytometry. Sequences were obtained from sorted CD4+, CD8+, or CD8+CD57+ T cells (not recorded which) from PBMCs. The TCR was taken from a human donor with aplastic anemia. The chain couples TRBV2 to TRBJ2-3, with 9 bases lining up with TRBD1. CDR3 DNA: TGTGCCAGCAGAGCAACAGGGGGCGCACGTCCAGATACGCAGTATTTT. Protein sequence: CASRATGGARPDTQYF. Together with reference TRBV2 and TRBJ2-3, the CDR3 gives the full variable domain: EPEVTQTPSHQVTQMGQEVILRCVPISNHLYFYWYRQILGQKVEFLVSFYNNEISEKSEIFDDQFSVERPDGSNFTLKIRSTKLEDSAMYFCASRATGGARPDTQYFGPGTRLTVL.